The next 22 T cell receptor beta chains were all read from a single sample in a study of shared clonotypes between healthy human individuals. Method: immunoSEQ multiplex PCR; TCRdb's copy keeps in-frame clones and lacks some. The table shows approximately 2,300,000 clones, with around 93% occurring only once. Sequencing input: naive CD4+ T cells from PBMCs. Subset defined: CD45RA+ positively selected. The receptor source for this set is a man aged 18 to 30 in good health. Some clones in this sample may be carry-over from other donors' samples.

This clone has a single count. The rearrangement links TRBV11-2 to TRBJ2-1; D gene unclear. Trimming took 5 bases from V and 2 from J, leaving 16 bases between them. The CDR3 totals 16 residues. CDR1 and CDR2 (germline): SGHAT, FQNNGV. The CDR3 region has the DNA TGTGCCAGCAGCGCCGAGAGGCGGCTACCCTACAATGAGCAGTTCTTC. The encoded protein is CASSAERRLPYNEQFF.

The rearrangement uses TRBV7-2 and TRBJ2-7; TRBD2 matches at 8 bases. The germline V gene encodes CDR1 SGHTA and CDR2 FQGNSA. The CDR3 consists of 15 residues. After removal of 5 bases from V and 7 bases from J, the junction contained 13 bases not matched to a gene. The CDR3 nucleotides read TGTGCCAGCAGCCCCCGGACTAGCCCCACTTTAGAGCAGTACTTC. It specifies CASSPRTSPTLEQYF. The full variable domain, its missing parts supplied by reference TRBV7-2 and TRBJ2-7, is GAGVSQSPSNKVTEKGKDVELRCDPISGHTALYWYRQSLGQGLEFLIYFQGNSAPDKSGLPSDRFSAERTGGSVSTLTIQRTQQEDSAVYLCASSPRTSPTLEQYFGPGTRLTVT.

Concerning this clone itself: Distinct nucleotide sequences in the sample also encode this CDR3. The chain has TRBV9 and TRBJ2-1; no reliable D call. The CDR3 has 14 amino acids. The germline V gene has CDR1 SGDLS and CDR2 YYNGEE. The V and J ends lost 0 bases and 5 bases respectively, with 9 bases between them. The CDR3, as DNA: TGTGCCAGCAGCGTAGGGGGATCCCACAATGAGCAGTTCTTC. Protein product: CASSVGGSHNEQFF.

The rearrangement joins TRBV7-2 to TRBJ1-5, with D uncertain. The CDR3 sequence is 15 residues long. The germline V gene encodes CDR1 SGHTA and CDR2 FQGNSA. Trimming took off 1 base at V and 3 bases at J, with 10 bases between the two ends. The CDR3 region has the DNA TGTGCCAGCAGCTTAGATTGGCGGACCAATCAGCCCCAGCATTTT. Translating it yields CASSLDWRTNQPQHF.

The V gene is TRBV9, the J gene TRBJ2-3, with D perhaps being TRBD1 or TRBD2 (5 bases each). Germline V gene data show CDR1 as SGDLS and CDR2 as YYNGEE. The CDR3 length is 13 residues. V was cut by 3 bases and J by 6 bases, with 11 bases left in between. The CDR3 DNA is TGTGCCAGCAGCGGGAGGTGGGGGGATACGCAGTATTTT. Translating it yields CASSGRWGDTQYF.

This chain joins TRBV4-3 and TRBJ2-7, with D hard to call. V was pared by 1 base and J by 4 bases, with 14 bases between. The CDR3 length is 15 residues. CDR1 LGHNA and CDR2 YSLEER come from the germline V gene. Written as DNA, the CDR3 is TGCGCCAGCAGCCAAGGGGTGGTCCCCGTTTACGAGCAGTACTTC. Protein sequence: CASSQGVVPVYEQYF.

The rearrangement links TRBV5-1 to TRBJ2-1; D remains ambiguous. This CDR3 is built from 15 residues. Deletions cut 6 bases from V and 6 bases from J, with 19 bases between. Germline V gene lookup returns CDR1 SGHRS and CDR2 YFSETQ. The CDR3 here is CASKPGHSAGNEQFF. The CDR3 DNA reads TGCGCCAGCAAACCCGGGCATTCCGCAGGCAATGAGCAGTTCTTC. Combining the CDR3 with reference TRBV5-1 and TRBJ2-1 gives the whole variable domain KAGVTQTPRYLIKTRGQQVTLSCSPISGHRSVSWYQQTPGQGLQFLFEYFSETQRNKGNFPGRFSGRQFSNSRSEMNVSTLELGDSALYLCASKPGHSAGNEQFFGPGTRLTVL.

The table lists this clone with a count of one. The chain recombines TRBV6-1 with TRBJ1-1; the D gene is possibly TRBD1 (6 bases). This CDR3 is 15 amino acids long. CDR1 and CDR2 (germline): MNHNS, SASEGT. Trimming left V 2 bases short and J 4 bases short, with 14 bases between. The CDR3 DNA is TGTGCCAGCAGTGAATCGTTAGGGGGTGGCACTGAAGCTTTCTTT. It is translated as CASSESLGGGTEAFF.

On this clone: This CDR3 is also generated by other DNA sequences in the sample. The rearrangement uses TRBV5-1 and TRBJ1-4; perhaps TRBD1 as D (5 bases). CDR1 and CDR2 from the germline V gene are SGHRS and YFSETQ. Between the trimmed V and J ends, which lost 0 bases and 4 bases, there was a span of 10 bases. CDR3 length: 15 amino acids. CDR3 protein: CASSLGDPNNEKLFF. DNA for the CDR3: TGCGCCAGCAGCTTGGGGGACCCCAATAATGAAAAACTGTTTTTT.

V and J are TRBV14 and TRBJ1-1, with TRBD1 as a possible D gene (5 bases). The CDR3 spans 11 residues. Germline V gene data show CDR1 as SGHDN and CDR2 as FVKESK. V gave up 6 bases and J gave up 7 bases, with 9 bases separating them. CDR3 nucleotide sequence: TGTGCCAGCAGGGCAGGGTATGAAGCTTTCTTT. It encodes CASRAGYEAFF.

V gene TRBV7-9 combines with J gene TRBJ2-1; D ambiguous. CDR3 length equals 16 residues. Trimming removed 5 bases at V and 0 bases at J, with 14 bases between. Germline V lookup: CDR1 SEHNR, CDR2 FQNEAQ (reference sequence). The chain's CDR3 is CASSPPGLSSYNEQFF. The CDR3 coding sequence is TGTGCCAGCAGCCCCCCCGGGCTGAGCTCCTACAATGAGCAGTTCTTC. Combining the CDR3 with reference TRBV7-9 and TRBJ2-1 gives the whole variable domain DTGVSQNPRHKITKRGQNVTFRCDPISEHNRLYWYRQTLGQGPEFLTYFQNEAQLEKSRLLSDRFSAERPKGSFSTLEIQRTEQGDSAMYLCASSPPGLSSYNEQFFGPGTRLTVL.

The chain links TRBV18 to TRBJ2-7; no reliable D call. In germline, CDR1 is KGHSH, CDR2 LQKENI. This CDR3 is built from 13 residues. Trimming took 3 bases from V and 3 from J, leaving 9 bases between them. The chain's CDR3 is CASSPKVGYEQYF. CDR3 DNA: TGTGCCAGCTCACCCAAGGTGGGCTACGAGCAGTACTTC.

The rearrangement joins TRBV19 to TRBJ2-1; TRBD2 matches at 7 bases. The germline CDR1 and CDR2 sequences are LNHDA and SQIVND (reference sequence). The CDR3 covers 14 residues. The trim removed 5 bases at V and 7 bases at J, leaving 8 bases unmatched. This CDR3 is CASSALEGGNEQFF. The CDR3 coding sequence is TGTGCCAGTAGTGCACTAGAGGGAGGGAATGAGCAGTTCTTC.

The chain is built from TRBV19 and TRBJ1-1; TRBD1 matches 10 bases. Per the germline V gene, CDR1 is LNHDA and CDR2 is SQIVND (reference sequence). The CDR3 runs 15 residues. V was pared by 4 bases and J by 3 bases, with 5 bases of the junction left unmatched. CDR3 sequence reads: CASSRQGAGDTEAFF. The CDR3, as DNA: TGTGCCAGTAGTAGACAGGGGGCGGGCGACACTGAAGCTTTCTTT.

The chain recombines TRBV15 with TRBJ2-5; D may be TRBD1 (6 bases). The CDR3 has 13 residues. Per germline, CDR1 LNHNV and CDR2 YYDKDF (reference sequence). Trimming took 4 bases from V and 7 from J, leaving 13 bases between them. The CDR3 sequence is CATSTDSRGTQYF. The CDR3 DNA is TGTGCCACCAGCACGGACAGTCGGGGGACCCAGTACTTC.

This clone showed up just once. This chain uses TRBV5-1 with TRBJ1-6; D possibly corresponds to TRBD1 (6 bases). With 4 bases removed from V and 10 bases from J, the gap between germline ends came to 15 bases. Germline V gene data show CDR1 as SGHRS and CDR2 as YFSETQ. CDR3 length: 14 residues. As DNA, the CDR3 is TGCGCCAGCAGCCCGGACAGTTGGACCTCACCCCTCCACTTT. It is translated as CASSPDSWTSPLHF.

CDR3 amino acids: CASSQVKSSGANVLTF. The CDR3 bases are TGCGCCAGCAGCCAAGTAAAGAGCTCTGGGGCCAACGTCCTGACTTTC. The gene calls are TRBV4-3 and TRBJ2-6; no definite D call. CDR3 length: 16 amino acids. Germline V gives CDR1 LGHNA, CDR2 YSLEER. Trimming pared 1 base from V and 0 bases from J, leaving 7 bases between.

The CDR3 protein is CASSLDGAGVDNEQFF. CDR3 bases: TGTGCCAGCAGCTTAGATGGGGCGGGAGTTGACAATGAGCAGTTCTTC. This chain connects TRBV11-3 to TRBJ2-1, with TRBD2 matching 7 bases. The CDR3 extends over 16 amino acids. Unmatched junction bases numbered 7, after V lost 0 bases and J lost 5 bases. Germline CDR1 and CDR2: SGHNT and YENEEA.

V and J are TRBV6-4 and TRBJ2-7; TRBD2 might be the D (6 bases). Between the trimmed V and J ends, which lost 0 bases and 2 bases, there was a span of 8 bases. Germline loops: CDR1 MRHNA, CDR2 SNTAGT. The CDR3 consists of 14 residues. The CDR3 here is CASSDSGGAYEQYF. In DNA form, the CDR3 reads TGTGCCAGCAGTGACTCCGGGGGTGCCTACGAGCAGTACTTC.

V usage is TRBV28 and J usage is TRBJ1-4; D call uncertain. Germline V lookup: CDR1 MDHEN, CDR2 SYDVKM. The CDR3 loop spans 14 amino acids. Between the trimmed V and J ends, which lost 5 bases and 7 bases, there was a span of 14 bases. CDR3 DNA: TGTGCCAGCAGTACCGGACCCACCCTTGAAAAACTGTTTTTT. Its translation: CASSTGPTLEKLFF.

V and J are TRBV6-5 and TRBJ2-3; 8 bases agree with TRBD1. V lost 4 bases, J lost 0 bases, and 3 bases stayed unmatched. In germline, CDR1 is MNHEY, CDR2 SVGAGI. There are 15 residues in the CDR3. For the CDR3, the DNA is TGTGCCAGCAGTTCCAGGGGGCAGAGCACAGATACGCAGTATTTT. Its protein is CASSSRGQSTDTQYF.

V is TRBV7-9 and J is TRBJ2-5; possible D gene TRBD2, 6 bases. The CDR3 runs to 14 residues. The germline CDR1 and CDR2 sequences are SEHNR and FQNEAQ (reference sequence). Trimming shortened V by 3 bases and J by 7 bases, and 15 bases separated the two germline ends. CDR3 DNA: TGTGCCAGCAGCTTGGGTAGCGGTGGAAGGACCCAGTACTTC. This encodes CASSLGSGGRTQYF.